The clone carrying this TCR beta chain was found a few times. These data belong to a study of blood T cells in healthy people across ages. No fewer than 5 micrograms of total RNA were isolated from every sample. The germline gives CDR1 WSHSY, CDR2 SAAADI. V was clipped by 7 bases and J by 1 base, with 19 bases between them. The CDR3 length is 16 residues. A second PCR, run for roughly 6 to 11 cycles, used a sample-barcoded 5' primer plus a J-beta primer mix. TCRdb redid the calling of the 5' RACE reads with MiXCR, one entry per CDR3 protein. The sample lists hundreds of thousands of distinct CDR3 sequences, approximately 25% occurring once. These data were likewise used in another study, on T cells of mothers and their children.

The sample consisted of blood. The chain employs TRBV10-2 and TRBJ2-5; D ambiguous. This receptor was taken from a boy younger than 18 in good health. CDR3 loop: CASTPLGTAAQETQYF. In DNA form, the CDR3 reads TGCGCCAGCACTCCCCTAGGAACGGCGGCCCAAGAGACCCAGTACTTC.